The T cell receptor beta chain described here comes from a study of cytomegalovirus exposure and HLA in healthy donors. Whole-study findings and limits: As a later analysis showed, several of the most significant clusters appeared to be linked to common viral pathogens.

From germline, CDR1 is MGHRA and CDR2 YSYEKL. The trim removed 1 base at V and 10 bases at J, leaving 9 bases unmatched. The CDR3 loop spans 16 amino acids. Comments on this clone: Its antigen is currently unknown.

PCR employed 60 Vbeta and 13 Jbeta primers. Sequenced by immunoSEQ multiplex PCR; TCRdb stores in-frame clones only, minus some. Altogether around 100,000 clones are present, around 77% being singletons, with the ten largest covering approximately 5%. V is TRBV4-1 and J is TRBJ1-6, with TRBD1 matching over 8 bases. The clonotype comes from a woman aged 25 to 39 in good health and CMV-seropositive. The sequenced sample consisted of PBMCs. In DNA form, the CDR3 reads TGCGCCAGCAGCCAAGGACCGGGACAGGTGCTATCACCCCTCCACTTT. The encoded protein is CASSQGPGQVLSPLHF.